The entry below describes one T cell receptor (beta chain). This specimen comes from a study of shared clonotypes between healthy human individuals. This CDR3 is 13 amino acids long. The germline gives CDR1 SGHRS, CDR2 YFSETQ. Trimming removed 7 bases from V and 8 bases from J, with 18 bases in between. Original data processing: Owing to the provision of junction-only sequences devoid of quality scores by immunoSEQ, filtering differed. TCRdb keeps only in-frame clones here, not all; method: immunoSEQ multiplex PCR. The V and J calls and clone size come from that table; D and trimming were worked out from the DNA. The data hold more than 1 million clones, with approximately 80% observed a single time.

Material: memory CD4+ T cells from PBMCs. Noted subset: CD45RA-negative fraction. The source is a man between 18 and 35 years old in good health. Some clones in this sample may be carry-over from other donors' samples. The chain recombines TRBV5-1 with TRBJ1-2; D possibly corresponds to TRBD1 (5 bases). The CDR3 bases are TGCGCCAGCGGCTGGGGACCGACTATAGGCTACACCTTC. Protein: CASGWGPTIGYTF.